This TCR beta chain stems from a study of cytomegalovirus exposure and HLA in healthy donors. The CDR3 spans 14 residues. The V end was cut by 4 bases, the J end by 3 bases, with 11 bases between. Germline loops: CDR1 SGHRS, CDR2 YFSETQ. TCRdb's table, derived via immunoSEQ multiplex PCR, lists solely in-frame clones and lacks some. The sample holds about 240,000 clones; about 86% are singletons and the top ten take around 1.3%. The validation cohort, a group of 120 subjects, included the donors and was separate from the approximately 680-subject first cohort. V is TRBV5-1 and J is TRBJ2-1, with D possibly matching TRBD2 (6 bases). Sequencing was carried out using PBMCs. The source of this sequence is a young woman in good health and CMV-seropositive. The CDR3 loop is CASSVRDFYNEQFF. CDR3 coding DNA: TGCGCCAGCAGCGTTAGGGACTTCTACAATGAGCAGTTCTTC.